Detailed here is one TCR beta chain. The antigen it recognizes is unknown. The record has no base qualities; no much larger clone is one base away. At diagnosis, tumor, uninvolved tumor-adjacent lung and peripheral blood were collected and then preserved as a mix of FFPE and fresh-frozen material. For TCR repertoire profiling, blood samples were analyzed in the form of peripheral blood mononuclear cells. This entry belongs to a study of T cells in localized non-small cell lung cancer (dated by TCRdb to about 2020). The study in broad terms: The study analyzed T cell repertoires of 200 to 250 early-stage NSCLC patients, comparing tumors and uninvolved tumor-adjacent lungs. NSCLC patients had a mean age of roughly 66 years, and around 140 were male and 107 female. All 240 or so NSCLC patients in the cohort were treatment-naive and had localized lung tumors that were resected. The paper's findings and limits, for the study overall: A median of approximately 57 of the top 100 tumor clones were detected in paired uninvolved adjacent lung, and approximately 28 of these tumor clones were also found among the top 100 clones of the paired uninvolved adjacent lung. Because the study design was exploratory, TCR variables were selected using unadjusted p-values without false-discovery rate correction. Uninvolved tumor-adjacent lung showed the highest T cell clonality, higher than tumor, which suggests more focused antigenic responses in the uninvolved tumor-adjacent lung. Higher T cell density in blood was associated with longer overall survival, whereas higher clonality in adjacent lung was associated with shorter survival. Because multi-region tumor sequencing was not performed, intratumor heterogeneity could not be ruled out.

The CDR3 numbers 15 residues from cysteine through phenylalanine. CDR3 DNA is the only sequence kept; it has 45 bases, read in frame from the first base. V trim: 7 bases; J trim: 5 bases; unmatched bases: 10. The germline V gene provides CDR1 SNHLY and CDR2 FYNNEI. TCR beta CDR3 regions were sequenced from DNA using the immunoSEQ Assay. The study's own analysis went as follows. T cell density was computed as TCR beta template counts normalized to usable DNA estimated by amplifying housekeeping genes. Using the preseqR package, richness was estimated by extrapolating to 120,000 templates for tissue samples and 400,000 templates for PBMC samples. Clonality was defined by subtracting Pielou's evenness from one. Tissue-enriched TCRs were identified by differential abundance testing using productive amino-acid clonotypes, minimum total count 5 and alpha 0.1. The Jaccard Index and the Morisita Overlap Index were used to measure repertoire overlap between compartments. TCR beta CDR3s were clustered by GLIPH together with public tetramer-defined viral CDR3s, and at least three viral sequences plus V-gene enrichment were required for viral motifs. The clones in this table, taken by TCRdb from immuneACCESS, are in-frame only. Not every clone is retained; where verified, under half of the shortfall comes from an unresolved V gene, and the cause of the rest is unknown. That table furnishes V, J and clone size, whereas the DNA furnished D and trimming. Present in this sample are about 14,000 clones, roughly 84% of which were seen just once. The top ten constitute over 4% of the sample.

The receptor chain draws on TRBV2 and TRBJ2-3, with TRBD2 matching 9 junction bases. Sequences were derived from peripheral blood, sampled before any cancer treatment. The clonotype comes from a female donor at least 60 years old with stage I squamous cell lung carcinoma. The DNA sequence is given as TGTGCCAGCATCCGGGCGGGGGGGCCAGGAGATACGCAGTATTTT. This gives the protein CASIRAGGPGDTQYF.